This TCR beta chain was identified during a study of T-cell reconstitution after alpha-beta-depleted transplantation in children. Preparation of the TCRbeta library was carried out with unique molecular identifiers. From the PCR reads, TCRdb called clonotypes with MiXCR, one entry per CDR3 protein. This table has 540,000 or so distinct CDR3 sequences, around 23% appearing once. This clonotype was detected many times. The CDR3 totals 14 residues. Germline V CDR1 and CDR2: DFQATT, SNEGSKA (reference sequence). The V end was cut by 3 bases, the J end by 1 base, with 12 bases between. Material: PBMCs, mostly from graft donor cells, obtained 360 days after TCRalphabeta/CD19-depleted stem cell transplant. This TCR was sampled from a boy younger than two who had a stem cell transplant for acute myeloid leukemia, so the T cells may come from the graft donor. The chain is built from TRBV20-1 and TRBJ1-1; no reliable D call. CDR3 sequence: CSASGEPGNTEAFF. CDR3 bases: TGCAGTGCTAGCGGGGAACCAGGGAACACTGAAGCTTTCTTT.